The 26 T cell receptor beta chains listed next were all sequenced from one sample in a study of blood T cell repertoires in COVID-19. TCRdb keeps only in-frame clones here, not all; method: immunoSEQ multiplex PCR. Of 290,000 or so clones in the sample, 80% to 95% were seen once. Sample: PBMCs or T cells enriched from blood (not recorded which). These receptors came from a woman in her 30s who had recovered from COVID-19.

The CDR3 loop reads CASSRLGRSNQPQHF. The CDR3 DNA is TGCGCCAGCAGCCGGTTAGGGAGGAGCAATCAGCCCCAGCATTTT. The rearrangement links TRBV4-1 to TRBJ1-5; D is undetermined. Trimming cost V 4 bases and J 1 base, with 11 bases left between them. This CDR3 spans 15 amino acids. Germline lookup yields CDR1 MGHRA and CDR2 YSYEKL.

The V call is TRBV5-4, the J call TRBJ2-3; TRBD2 aligns across 10 bases. The CDR3 has 15 residues. The V gene's germline CDR1 is SGHNT and CDR2 YYREEE (reference sequence). V shed 4 bases and J 1 base; nucleotides not matched to a gene: 3. CDR3 residues: CASSHGLAGTDTQYF. The DNA for the CDR3 is TGTGCCAGCAGCCATGGACTAGCGGGCACAGATACGCAGTATTTT.

The gene calls are TRBV18 and TRBJ1-1; 8 nucleotides line up with TRBD1. The CDR3 is 14 amino acids. Looked up from germline, CDR1 is KGHSH and CDR2 is LQKENI. V shed 3 bases, J shed 6 bases, and the junction held 6 bases outside the gene matches. The CDR3 DNA reads TGTGCCAGCTCACCGAACAGGGGGGATGCTGAAGCTTTCTTT. Its translation: CASSPNRGDAEAFF.

The CDR3 nucleotides read TGTGCCAGCAGCACCAGCGGGATGGCCAAAAACATTCAGTACTTC. Its translation is CASSTSGMAKNIQYF. This chain uses TRBV9 with TRBJ2-4; 7 nucleotides line up with TRBD2. V lost 4 bases to trimming and J lost 1 base; unmatched junction nucleotides: 5. This CDR3 has 15 residues. Germline-derived CDR1 and CDR2 are SGDLS and YYNGEE.

J is TRBJ2-7 and V is TRBV5-1, with TRBD2 identical over 14 bases. J lost 7 bases, V lost 4 bases, and 10 bases had no gene match. Germline V CDR1 and CDR2: SGHRS, YFSETQ. CDR3 length: 16 amino acids. DNA of the CDR3: TGCGCCAGCAGCCCGGGGGGGACTAGCGGGAGTGGTGAGCAGTACTTC. This encodes CASSPGGTSGSGEQYF.

The chain is built from TRBV7-2 and TRBJ2-7; 8 bases match TRBD2. V was clipped by 1 base and J by 0 bases; unmatched bases: 5. The germline gives CDR1 SGHTA, CDR2 FQGNSA. The CDR3 is 16 residues long. In DNA form, the CDR3 reads TGTGCCAGCAGCTTAGGAAGCGGGGGCTCCTCCTACGAGCAGTACTTC. It codes for CASSLGSGGSSYEQYF. Drawing the rest from reference TRBV7-2 and TRBJ2-7, the complete variable domain is GAGVSQSPSNKVTEKGKDVELRCDPISGHTALYWYRQSLGQGLEFLIYFQGNSAPDKSGLPSDRFSAERTGGSVSTLTIQRTQQEDSAVYLCASSLGSGGSSYEQYFGPGTRLTVT.

The chain employs TRBV7-2 and TRBJ1-1; D possibly corresponds to TRBD1 (5 bases). Trimming cost V 1 base and J 3 bases, with 9 bases left between them. Germline assignment: CDR1 SGHTA and CDR2 FQGNSA. The CDR3 totals 14 residues. CDR3 sequence (DNA): TGTGCCAGCAGCTTAGGGGGCTGGGACACTGAAGCTTTCTTT. Translating gives CASSLGGWDTEAFF.

The chain employs TRBV7-3 and TRBJ2-1, with 10 bases that match TRBD1. The CDR3 extends over 16 amino acids. Unmatched junction bases numbered 6, after V lost 5 bases and J lost 2 bases. Germline loops: CDR1 SGHTA, CDR2 FQGTGA. This chain's CDR3 is CASSPLGQGTYNEQFF. The CDR3 region has the DNA TGTGCCAGCAGCCCATTGGGACAGGGGACCTACAATGAGCAGTTCTTC.

This chain joins TRBV3-1 (or the pseudogene TRBV3-2) and TRBJ2-7, with 10 nucleotides matching TRBD2. The CDR3 extends over 16 amino acids. Trimming took 1 base from V and 0 from J; bases not matched to a gene: 3. Germline assignment: CDR1 LGHDT and CDR2 YNNKEL (reference sequence). The DNA for the CDR3 is TGTGCCAGCAGCCAAGGGTCTAGCGGGAGCTCCTACGAGCAGTACTTC. Protein sequence: CASSQGSSGSSYEQYF.

This chain uses TRBV28 with TRBJ1-1; D gene ambiguous. The germline CDR1 and CDR2 sequences are MDHEN and SYDVKM. The CDR3 spans 15 residues. Trimming removed 4 bases at V and 4 bases at J, with 16 bases between. The CDR3 region has the DNA TGTGCCAGCAGTTCACCCACCCGGGTTGGCACTGAAGCTTTCTTT. It yields the protein CASSSPTRVGTEAFF.

The chain links TRBV10-2 to TRBJ1-5; possibly TRBD1 for D (6 bases). CDR3 size: 15 residues. V was pared by 2 bases and J by 7 bases, with 15 bases between. CDR1 and CDR2 from the germline V gene are WSHSY and SAAADI. CDR3 in DNA: TGCGCCAGCAGTGAGAGGGGGGGGTTAGGGCAGCCCCAGCATTTT. Amino acid sequence: CASSERGGLGQPQHF.

About this clone: At the DNA level, this CDR3 is encoded by other sequences in the same sample as well. The CDR3 nucleotides read TGTGCCAGCAGCTCGGGACTAGCGACCGGGGAGCTGTTTTTT. It is translated as CASSSGLATGELFF. The chain links TRBV7-3 to TRBJ2-2; TRBD2 matches at 10 bases. CDR3 size: 14 residues. CDR1 SGHTA and CDR2 FQGTGA come from the germline V gene. Germline trimming cut 4 bases from V and 5 bases from J; bases unmatched to any gene: 1.

This chain connects TRBV11-3 to TRBJ1-3; 7 positions agree with TRBD1. V was pared by 5 bases and J by 8 bases, with 15 bases of the junction left unmatched. The V gene's germline CDR1 is SGHNT and CDR2 YENEEA. The CDR3 contains 16 residues. The CDR3 sequence is CASSVGTAGTADTIYF. Here the CDR3 DNA reads TGTGCCAGCAGCGTAGGAACCGCCGGGACAGCCGACACCATATATTTT.

J is TRBJ2-7 and V is TRBV4-3; 8 positions match TRBD1. The V gene's germline CDR1 is LGHNA and CDR2 YSLEER. This CDR3 is built from 16 residues. V dropped 6 bases and J dropped 0; count of bases not matched to a gene: 10. CDR3 DNA sequence: TGCGCCAGCAGTCGCTATTACAGGGGGAGCTCCTACGAGCAGTACTTC. Its translation: CASSRYYRGSSYEQYF.

This chain connects TRBV28 to TRBJ2-7; D is perhaps TRBD1 (6 bases). The V gene's germline CDR1 is MDHEN and CDR2 SYDVKM. This CDR3 has 12 residues. With 7 bases removed from V and 1 base from J, the gap between germline ends came to 8 bases. The CDR3 spells CASKDSSYEQYF. The DNA of the CDR3 is TGTGCCAGCAAGGACAGTTCCTACGAGCAGTACTTC. The whole variable domain, remainder taken from reference TRBV28 and TRBJ2-7, is DVKVTQSSRYLVKRTGEKVFLECVQDMDHENMFWYRQDPGLGLRLIYFSYDVKMKEKGDIPEGYSVSREKKERFSLILESASTNQTSMYLCASKDSSYEQYFGPGTRLTVT.

The genes are TRBV30 and TRBJ2-4, with TRBD2 identical over 8 bases. V shed 1 base, J shed 8 bases, and the junction held 1 base outside the gene matches. This CDR3 is built from 12 residues. CDR1 GTSNPN and CDR2 SVGIG come from the germline V gene (reference sequence). CDR3: CAWSGGGYIQYF. CDR3 nucleotides: TGTGCCTGGAGTGGCGGGGGGTACATTCAGTACTTC.

The chain has TRBV27 and TRBJ1-5; a weak D match, TRBD1 (6 bases). Germline V gene lookup returns CDR1 MNHEY and CDR2 SMNVEV (reference sequence). The V end lost 3 bases, the J end lost 7 bases, and 10 bases lay between the germline ends. The CDR3 has 13 residues. CDR3: CASSLGGGQPQHF. The DNA for the CDR3 is TGTGCCAGCAGTTTGGGTGGGGGCCAGCCCCAGCATTTT.

The chain combines TRBV6-5 with TRBJ2-5; maybe TRBD2 (5 bases). CDR3 size: 13 residues. V lost 5 bases to trimming and J lost 2 bases, with 9 bases between them. The germline CDR1 and CDR2 sequences are MNHEY and SVGAGI. The CDR3 bases are TGTGCCAGCAGTCGTAGCGAACAAGAGACCCAGTACTTC. Translation: CASSRSEQETQYF.

This clone appeared a single time. V and J are TRBV9 and TRBJ2-1, with TRBD2 identical over 8 bases. V dropped 4 bases and J dropped 8; count of bases not matched to a gene: 8. Germline V gene sequence: CDR1 SGDLS, CDR2 YYNGEE. The CDR3 totals 14 residues. The CDR3 DNA sequence: TGTGCCAGCAGCCTCAGCGGGAGATTCGATGAGCAGTTCTTC. As protein: CASSLSGRFDEQFF. The entire variable domain, with the rest obtained from reference TRBV9 and TRBJ2-1, is as follows: DSGVTQTPKHLITATGQRVTLRCSPRSGDLSVYWYQQSLDQGLQFLIQYYNGEERAKGNILERFSAQQFPDLHSELNLSSLELGDSALYFCASSLSGRFDEQFFGPGTRLTVL.

The V call is TRBV14, the J call TRBJ1-6; D possibly corresponds to TRBD1 (6 bases). The CDR3 runs 16 residues. Trimming took 2 bases from V and 5 from J, leaving 13 bases between them. CDR1 is SGHDN and CDR2 is FVKESK in the germline V gene. The CDR3 DNA is TGTGCCAGCAGCCAACCAGGGGATTTCCATAATTCACCCCTCCACTTT. It encodes CASSQPGDFHNSPLHF.

In its sample, this clone was seen once. The rearrangement links TRBV12-3 or TRBV12-4 to TRBJ2-7; TRBD2 matches 11 bases. The CDR3 spans 12 residues. Germline trimming cut 9 bases from V and 3 bases from J; bases unmatched to any gene: 1. In DNA form, the CDR3 reads TGTGCCAGTGGGACTAGCGGCTACGAGCAGTACTTC. Protein product: CASGTSGYEQYF.

The chain is built from TRBV7-2 and TRBJ2-7; D is unclear. CDR1 SGHTA and CDR2 FQGNSA come from the germline V gene. This CDR3 is 12 amino acids long. Trimming stripped 2 bases from V and 3 bases from J, with 5 bases between. CDR3 sequence: CASSLSFYEQYF. The CDR3 DNA reads TGTGCCAGCAGCTTAAGCTTCTACGAGCAGTACTTC. The full variable domain, completed using reference TRBV7-2 and TRBJ2-7, is GAGVSQSPSNKVTEKGKDVELRCDPISGHTALYWYRQSLGQGLEFLIYFQGNSAPDKSGLPSDRFSAERTGGSVSTLTIQRTQQEDSAVYLCASSLSFYEQYFGPGTRLTVT.

DNA of the CDR3: TGTGCCAGCAGCTTTCTGGGCTCGAACACCGGGGAGCTGTTTTTT. It is translated as CASSFLGSNTGELFF. The chain joins TRBV7-2 to TRBJ2-2; no definite D call. Trimming took 3 bases from V and 0 from J, leaving 8 bases between them. The length of the CDR3 is 15 residues. Germline V gene sequence: CDR1 SGHTA, CDR2 FQGNSA.

The chain couples TRBV27 to TRBJ2-1; the match to TRBD2 covers 13 bases. The CDR3 has 21 residues. V dropped 6 bases and J dropped 0; count of bases not matched to a gene: 17. Per germline, CDR1 MNHEY and CDR2 SMNVEV (reference sequence). As DNA, the CDR3 is TGTGCCAGCAGACCACCCCGGACTAGCGGGAGCATCTATGGCTCCTACAATGAGCAGTTCTTC. It specifies CASRPPRTSGSIYGSYNEQFF.

This chain links TRBV18 with TRBJ1-3, with D possibly being TRBD1 (5 bases). This CDR3 is built from 14 residues. The germline CDR1 and CDR2 sequences are KGHSH and LQKENI. The V end lost 1 base, the J end lost 4 bases, and 8 bases lay between the germline ends. CDR3 coding DNA: TGTGCCAGCTCACCACGGGGGGACGGAAACACCATATATTTT. It is translated as CASSPRGDGNTIYF.

The chain joins TRBV7-2 to TRBJ2-6; 12 positions agree with TRBD2. The CDR3 loop spans 19 amino acids. The V gene end was trimmed by 5 bases and the J gene end by 0 bases; junction bases not matched to a gene: 8. The germline V gene encodes CDR1 SGHTA and CDR2 FQGNSA. CDR3 sequence: CASSPGLAGPSSGANVLTF. The CDR3 coding sequence is TGTGCCAGCAGCCCTGGACTAGCGGGACCGAGCTCTGGGGCCAACGTCCTGACTTTC.